There are many counts of the clone carrying this T cell receptor (beta chain). No antigen is known for it. This sample's RNA came from whole unsorted tissue. Distant lung tissue was collected more than 3 cm away from the tumor edge. This specimen belongs to a study of tumor and adjacent non-tumor tissue in lung cancer. Across the whole study: There were about twelve adenocarcinoma, 2 squamous cell carcinoma and 1 small cell lung cancer cases.

The library came from three nested PCR rounds adapted from ARM-PCR protocols. TCRdb passed the multiplex PCR reads through MiXCR, listing each CDR3 protein once. The sample has some 80,000 distinct CDR3 sequences; 76% are singletons. General study points: Top 100 clones took a larger repertoire share in normal lung.

This CDR3 contains 12 residues. CDR1 SGHKS and CDR2 YYEKEE come from the germline V gene (reference sequence). Trimming took 2 bases from V and 8 from J, leaving 8 bases between them. V usage is TRBV5-5 and J usage is TRBJ2-1; D perhaps matches TRBD1 (6 bases). The material sequenced was distant non-tumor lung tissue. This TCR derives from a man aged 70 or older with non-small cell lung cancer. The CDR3 sequence is CASSFEGDEQFF. The CDR3, as DNA: TGTGCCAGCAGCTTCGAGGGGGATGAGCAGTTCTTC.